The text below deals with one TCR beta chain. No cognate antigen has been identified for it. No much larger clone exists at a distance of one base, and base qualities are not known. These data are taken from a study of blood T cell repertoires in COVID-19 (dated by TCRdb to 2018 to 2020). Study-level background: Samples covering the acute and convalescent phases of COVID-19 were provided by collaborators in the United States, Italy and Spain. Where available, HLA class I and class II types were taken from metadata supplied by the sample provider and were not determined by assay-based typing. The prospective study material was composed of cDNA or gDNA derived from T cells, B-cell-depleted T cells, or PBMCs. A de-identified subject ID, COVID-19 status, age in years and sex were almost always included in the sample metadata. A freely available public database, intended as a resource for researchers studying the immune response to SARS-CoV-2, is where the repertoires were released. Samples came from the ongoing ImmuneRACE study (first 160 participants) plus 1,254 subjects from 6 global collaborators. Deeply sampled blood TCRbeta repertoires from subjects exposed to, actively infected with, or recovered from COVID-19 were included in the dataset. Overall study results and their limits: The amount of clinical and demographic metadata varied by source and participant and was provided uncurated.

CDR1 SGHTS and CDR2 YDEGEE are derived from the germline V gene. Clipping removes 4 bases from V and 1 base from J, with 5 as the unmatched junction base count. The CDR3 has 16 amino acids, counting the end cysteine and phenylalanine. Solely the CDR3 DNA is kept, with 48 bases framed from the first base. TCRbeta CDR3 regions were amplified from genomic DNA by means of the immunoSEQ Assay, a bias-controlled multiplex PCR. The study's own analysis went as follows. The number of nucleated cells in each sample was estimated by amplification of reference gene primers within the assay. Sequence reads were collapsed and filtered to measure the absolute abundance of every unique TCRbeta CDR3 rearrangement. For each sample, productive Simpson clonality was calculated by taking the square root of Simpson's diversity index across productive rearrangements. Imported from immuneACCESS, the table was reduced by TCRdb to in-frame sequences with V and J called. These copies leave out some clones; in studies compared against another copy, an unresolved V gene accounts for under half, and the cause of the remainder is not known. The DNA gave D and trimming, while V, J and clone size come from that table. This sample has under 350,000 clones in its table, and approximately 83% of those were observed once. Jointly, the top ten make up about an eighth of the sample.

Whole blood was collected in K2EDTA tubes by collaborating institutions according to the institutions' own protocols. Collaborator samples were shipped for TCRbeta analysis as frozen whole blood, isolated PBMCs, or DNA extracted from either sample type. The TCR was taken from a human donor in a cohort sampled during active COVID-19. This receptor chain uses TRBV5-8 and TRBJ1-3, with TRBD1 identical over 10 junction bases. Sequenced material: peripheral blood. The sequenced DNA: TGTGCCAGCAGCGCGGGACAGGGGAGGTCTGGAAACACCATATATTTT. Its translation is CASSAGQGRSGNTIYF.